This T cell receptor (beta chain) is drawn from a study of molecular identifiers for immune sequencing clone quantification. Study-level results: Jurkat TCR RNA spiked in from one cell (amid approximately 1 million naive cells) was reportedly detectable. Highly expanded clone sizes could be underestimated through barcode sharing by identical TCR molecules.

TCRdb reprocessed the PCR reads with MiXCR, giving one entry per CDR3 protein. The sample contains fewer than 350,000 distinct CDR3 sequences, roughly 23% of which appear only once. This clonotype was observed many times. Its antigen remains unidentified. Germline V gene data show CDR1 as GTSNPN and CDR2 as SVGIG (reference sequence). Trimming removed 4 bases at V and 0 bases at J, with 9 bases between. The CDR3 has 13 residues. Sorting defined naive CD8 T cells as CD8+CD4-CCR7+CD45RA+. V is TRBV30 and J is TRBJ1-1, with D unclear. This sequence originates from a human donor in good health. Some libraries in this study had Jurkat cell RNA spiked in. The sequencing sample was made of naive CD8+ T cells from blood, with Jurkat cell RNA spiked in. Stated subset: FACS-sorted CD8+CD4-CCR7+CD45RA+ naive T cells. The CDR3 here is CAWKWDMNTEAFF. In DNA form, the CDR3 reads TGTGCCTGGAAATGGGATATGAACACTGAAGCTTTCTTT.